This T cell receptor beta chain was recorded in a study of cytomegalovirus exposure and HLA in healthy donors. Trimming at V came to 3 bases and at J to 9 bases, leaving 7 bases not matched to a gene. Germline V lookup: CDR1 SGHRS, CDR2 YFSETQ. CDR3 size: 15 residues. With respect to this clone: The target antigen is unknown. Other DNA sequences in the same sample also yield this CDR3.

Researchers ran the PCR with 60 Vbeta and 13 Jbeta primers. Original analysis: About 83 million unique TCR beta chains, roughly 10 million shared, were counted in a later analysis. Method: immunoSEQ multiplex PCR; TCRdb's copy keeps in-frame clones and lacks some. Clone size and V and J calls were adopted from that table, with D and trimming inferred from the DNA. This table has 200,000 or so clones, approximately 87% appearing once. Overall study findings and caveats: Common viral pathogens were later found to be apparently linked to several of the most significant clusters. In a later analysis, across HLA loci, associated TCR counts were highest for DRB1, lowest for HLA-C. Prior analysis indicated that the majority of TCR beta V segments exhibited productivity approximately 87% or approximately 30% of the time.

This TCR was sampled from a man aged 25-40 years in good health and CMV-seronegative. The genes are TRBV5-1 and TRBJ2-1; 12 bases are shared with TRBD2. Specimen: PBMCs. The CDR3, as DNA: TGCGCCAGCAGCTCACCGGGACTAGCGGGTGGTGAGCAGTTCTTC. Translated, it gives CASSSPGLAGGEQFF.